A selection of T cell receptor beta chains follows, all from one sample in a study of beta chain features in type 1 diabetes. Only in-frame clones appear in the TCRdb table, and some are missing; sequencing was by immunoSEQ multiplex PCR. Of 860,000 or so clones listed, 17% are singletons. The specimen was naive CD4+ T cells from blood. The receptors shown here come from a young woman in good health. Each CDR3 is given with its conserved first and last residue. The order of the fields is J gene, clone size, V gene, CDR3 protein. Size is omitted from some rows. Given values are once, few, many or a class for expanded clones.

>TRBJ1-5|.|TRBV21-1
CASKHYVGRGQPQHF
>TRBJ2-2|few|TRBV6-1
CASTRSDTGELFF
>TRBJ2-1|few|TRBV2
CASSQGRIYNEQFF
>TRBJ2-1|.|TRBV4-3
CASSQASSYNEQFF
>TRBJ1-2|.|TRBV6-6
CASSGTVNYGYTF
>TRBJ2-2|.|TRBV27
CASSSAQGLFTGELFF
>TRBJ2-5|.|TRBV6-4
CASRESSSQETQYF
>TRBJ1-4|few|TRBV13
CASSLKGLNEKLFF
>TRBJ2-7|.|TRBV7-8
CASSLAVGGYEQYF
>TRBJ2-7|few|TRBV15
CATSSRQVTEQYF
>TRBJ2-5|.|TRBV15
CATSLTGGTETQYF
>TRBJ2-1|.|TRBV27
CASSYSRTSGRFYNEQFF
>TRBJ2-3|few|TRBV7-2
CASSYNIADTQYF
>TRBJ1-4|few|TRBV28
CASSLKTGINEKLFF
>TRBJ2-1|.|TRBV7-2
CASRLVGVAGTYEQFF
>TRBJ2-2|.|TRBV2
CASSAGQHTGELFF
>TRBJ2-3|few|TRBV6-6
CASSYSKGDTQYF
>TRBJ1-4|few|TRBV9
CASSARMQGGEKLFF
>TRBJ2-7|few|TRBV18
CASSRNNREYEQYF
>TRBJ2-7|.|TRBV9
CASSVGSRASPLYEQYF
>TRBJ1-1|.|TRBV28
CASSGRRMNTEAFF
>TRBJ1-2|.|TRBV19
CASSIRVANSNGYTF
>TRBJ2-1|few|TRBV11-2
CASSPLNTYNEQFF
>TRBJ2-5|few|TRBV2
CASSGGTSGLETQYF
>TRBJ2-1|.|TRBV28
CASSTTGTGFHHEQFF
>TRBJ2-7|.|TRBV7-2
CASSLGVREKLQYF
>TRBJ2-1|.|TRBV7-9
CASGAIRGEQFF
>TRBJ1-4|.|TRBV2
CASNRDRRSEKLFF
>TRBJ2-2|few|TRBV29-1
CSADRSNTGELFF
>TRBJ1-1|.|TRBV5-4
CASSFNAGTEAFF
>TRBJ2-3|.|TRBV10-3
CAISGGATDTQYF
>TRBJ1-2|.|TRBV9
CASSVGIGSGQNGYTF
>TRBJ2-2|.|TRBV6-5
CASQQSGIRGELFF